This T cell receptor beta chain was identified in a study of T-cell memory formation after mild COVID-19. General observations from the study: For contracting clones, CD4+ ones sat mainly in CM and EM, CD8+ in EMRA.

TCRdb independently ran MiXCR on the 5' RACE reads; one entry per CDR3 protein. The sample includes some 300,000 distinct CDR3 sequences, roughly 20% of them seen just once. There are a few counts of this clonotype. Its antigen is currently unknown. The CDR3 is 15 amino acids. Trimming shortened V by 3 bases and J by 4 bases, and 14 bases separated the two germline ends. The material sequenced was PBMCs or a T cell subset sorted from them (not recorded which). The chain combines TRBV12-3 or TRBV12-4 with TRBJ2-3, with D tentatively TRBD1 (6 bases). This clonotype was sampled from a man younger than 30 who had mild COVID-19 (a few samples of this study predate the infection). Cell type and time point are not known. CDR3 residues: CASSLNRVISDTQYF. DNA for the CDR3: TGTGCCAGCAGTTTGAACAGGGTAATCTCAGATACGCAGTATTTT.